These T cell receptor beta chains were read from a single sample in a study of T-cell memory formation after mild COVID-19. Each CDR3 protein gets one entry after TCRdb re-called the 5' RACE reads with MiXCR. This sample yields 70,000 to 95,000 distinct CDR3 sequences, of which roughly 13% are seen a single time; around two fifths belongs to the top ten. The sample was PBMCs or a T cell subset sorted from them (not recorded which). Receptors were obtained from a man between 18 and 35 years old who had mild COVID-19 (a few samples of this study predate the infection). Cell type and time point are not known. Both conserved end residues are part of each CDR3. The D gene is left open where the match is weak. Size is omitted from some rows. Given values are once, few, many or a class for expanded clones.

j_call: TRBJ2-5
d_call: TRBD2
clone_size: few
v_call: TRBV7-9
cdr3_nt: TGTGCCAGCAGCCCCGGGCTAGCGGGGGTAAAGACCCAGTACTTC
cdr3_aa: CASSPGLAGVKTQYF

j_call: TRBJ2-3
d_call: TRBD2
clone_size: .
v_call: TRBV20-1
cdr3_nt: TGCAGTGCTAAAGAGCGGGGGGGCCTTTTAGATACGCAGTATTTT
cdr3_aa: CSAKERGGLLDTQYF

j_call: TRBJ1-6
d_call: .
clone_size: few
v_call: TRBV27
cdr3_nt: TGTGCCAGCTCCTTATTGACAGAGATTAATTCACCCCTCCACTTT
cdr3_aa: CASSLLTEINSPLHF

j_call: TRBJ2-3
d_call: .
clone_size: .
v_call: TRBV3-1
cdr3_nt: TGTGCCAGCAGCCAAGATATGGTTAGCTGGGCCACAGATACGCAGTATTTT
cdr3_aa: CASSQDMVSWATDTQYF

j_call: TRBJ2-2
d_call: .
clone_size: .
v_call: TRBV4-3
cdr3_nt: TGCGCCAGCAGCCAAGATGGGGCAGGGGACACCGGGGAGCTGTTTTTT
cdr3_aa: CASSQDGAGDTGELFF

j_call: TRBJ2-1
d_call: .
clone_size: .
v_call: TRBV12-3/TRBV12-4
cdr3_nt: TGTGCCAGCAGTTTCAGCAATGAGCAGTTCTTC
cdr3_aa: CASSFSNEQFF

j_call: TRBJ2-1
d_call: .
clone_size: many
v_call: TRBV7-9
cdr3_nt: TGTGCCAGCAGCTTGGTCCCCTACAATGAGCAGTTCTTC
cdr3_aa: CASSLVPYNEQFF

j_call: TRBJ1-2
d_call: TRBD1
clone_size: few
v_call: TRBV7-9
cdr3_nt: TGTGCCAGCAGCTTAACCCCTCCGACAGGGGGCGGAAACTATGGCTACACCTTC
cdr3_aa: CASSLTPPTGGGNYGYTF

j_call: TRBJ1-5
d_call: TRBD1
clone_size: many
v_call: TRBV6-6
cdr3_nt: TGTGCCAGCAGCCCCCAGGGGGCTTGGGGCAATCAGCCCCAGCATTTT
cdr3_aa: CASSPQGAWGNQPQHF

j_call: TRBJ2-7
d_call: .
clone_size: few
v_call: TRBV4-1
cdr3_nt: TGCGCCAGCAGCCGGACACCCGACTACGAGCAGTACTTC
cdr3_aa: CASSRTPDYEQYF

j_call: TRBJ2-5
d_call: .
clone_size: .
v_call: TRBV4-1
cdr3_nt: TGCGCCAGCAGCCAAGGGCCGAGGCAAGAGACCCAGTACTTC
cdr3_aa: CASSQGPRQETQYF

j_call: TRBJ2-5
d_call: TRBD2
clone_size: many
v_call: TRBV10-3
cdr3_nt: TGTGCCACCAGACCGGGACTAGAAAACCAAGAGACCCAGTACTTC
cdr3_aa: CATRPGLENQETQYF

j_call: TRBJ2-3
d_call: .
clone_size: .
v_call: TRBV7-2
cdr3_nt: TGTGCCAGCAGCTTAGCCACAGCATGGCTGGGCTCCGATTTCACAGATACGCAGTATTTT
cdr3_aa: CASSLATAWLGSDFTDTQYF

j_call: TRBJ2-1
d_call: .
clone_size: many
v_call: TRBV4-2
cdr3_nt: TGTGCCAGCAGCCAGGGGGGCCTAAGCTCCTACAATGAGCAGTTCTTC
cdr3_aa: CASSQGGLSSYNEQFF

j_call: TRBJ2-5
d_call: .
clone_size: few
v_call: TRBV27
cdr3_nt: TGTGCCAGCAGTAAAATCGTCGGGGTAGGGTACCAAGAGACCCAGTACTTC
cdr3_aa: CASSKIVGVGYQETQYF

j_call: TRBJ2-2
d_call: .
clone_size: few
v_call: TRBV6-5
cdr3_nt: TGTGCCAGCAGTTACTCGACGGGAGCAGGGGAAGGCGGGGAGCTGTTTTTT
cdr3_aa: CASSYSTGAGEGGELFF

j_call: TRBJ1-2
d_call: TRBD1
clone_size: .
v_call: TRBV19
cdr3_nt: TGTGCCAGTTGGGACAGGGGGCATGGCTACACCTTC
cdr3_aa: CASWDRGHGYTF

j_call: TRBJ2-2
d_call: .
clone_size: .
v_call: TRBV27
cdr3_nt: TGTGCCAGCAGAGGGTGGACCCAGGGGATCGTGGCCGGGGAGCTGTTTTTT
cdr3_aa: CASRGWTQGIVAGELFF

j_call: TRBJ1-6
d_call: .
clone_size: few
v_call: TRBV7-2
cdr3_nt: TGTGCCAGCAGCTCCAGGACCCAGCCTAACTCACCCCTCCACTTT
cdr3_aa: CASSSRTQPNSPLHF

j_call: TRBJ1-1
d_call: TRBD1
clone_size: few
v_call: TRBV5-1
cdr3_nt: TGCGCCAGCAGCCCGAGGACAGGCCGGAGGAACACTGAAGCTTTCTTT
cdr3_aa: CASSPRTGRRNTEAFF

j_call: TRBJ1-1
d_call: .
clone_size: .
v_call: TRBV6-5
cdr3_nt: TGTGCCAGCAAATTTACCAGGGCGGGCACTGAAGCTTTCTTT
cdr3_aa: CASKFTRAGTEAFF

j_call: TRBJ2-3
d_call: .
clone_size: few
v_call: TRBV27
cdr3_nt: TGTGCCAGCAGTGCGACTGGGGGCACAGATACGCAGTATTTT
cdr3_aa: CASSATGGTDTQYF

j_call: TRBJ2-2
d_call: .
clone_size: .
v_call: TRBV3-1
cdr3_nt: TGTGCCAGCAGCCAAGACGACAGGCTGAACACCGGGGAGCTGTTTTTT
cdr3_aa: CASSQDDRLNTGELFF

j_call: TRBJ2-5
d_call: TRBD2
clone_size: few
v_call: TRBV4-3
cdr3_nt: TGCGCCAGCAGCCAAGACTCCGGGGGGGAGACCCAGTACTTC
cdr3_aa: CASSQDSGGETQYF

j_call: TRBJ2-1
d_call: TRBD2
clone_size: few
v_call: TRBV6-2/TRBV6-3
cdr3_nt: TGTGCCAGTGTAAGCGGGGGGGCGTTCTACAATGAGCAGTTCTTC
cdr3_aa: CASVSGGAFYNEQFF

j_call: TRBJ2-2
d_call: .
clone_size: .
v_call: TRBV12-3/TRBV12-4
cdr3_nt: TGTGCCAGCAGGCCGGGACAGAACACCGGGGAGCTGTTTTTT
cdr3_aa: CASRPGQNTGELFF

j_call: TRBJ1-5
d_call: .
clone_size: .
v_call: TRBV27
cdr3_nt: TGTGCCAGCAGTCCGGGACTGCCGCATCAGCCCCAGCATTTT
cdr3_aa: CASSPGLPHQPQHF

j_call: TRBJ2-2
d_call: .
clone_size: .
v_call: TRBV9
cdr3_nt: TGTGCCAGCAGCCCCACTAGTACCGGGGAGCTGTTTTTT
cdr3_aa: CASSPTSTGELFF

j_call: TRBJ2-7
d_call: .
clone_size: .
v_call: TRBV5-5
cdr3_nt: TGTGCCAGCAGCGGGACAACCTACGAGCAGTACTTC
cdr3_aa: CASSGTTYEQYF

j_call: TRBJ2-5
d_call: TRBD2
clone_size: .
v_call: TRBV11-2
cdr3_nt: TGTGCCAGCAGCCGGGGACTAGCGGGGTCTGAGACCCAGTACTTC
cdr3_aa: CASSRGLAGSETQYF

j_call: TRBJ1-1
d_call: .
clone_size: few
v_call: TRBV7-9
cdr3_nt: TGTGCCAGCAGCCCCCCCCCTAGTGCTGAAGCTTTCTTT
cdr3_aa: CASSPPPSAEAFF

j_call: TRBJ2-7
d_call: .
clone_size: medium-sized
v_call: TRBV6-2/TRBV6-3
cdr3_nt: TGTGCCAGCATCGGGGGCGAATACGAGCAGTACTTC
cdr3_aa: CASIGGEYEQYF

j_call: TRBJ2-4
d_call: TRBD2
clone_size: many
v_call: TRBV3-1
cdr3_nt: TGTGCCAGCAGCCAAGGAAGCGGGGAAGCCAAAAACATTCAGTACTTC
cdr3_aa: CASSQGSGEAKNIQYF

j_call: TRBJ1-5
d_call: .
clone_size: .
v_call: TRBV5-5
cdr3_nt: TGTGCCAGCAGCTTGGTGCAGGGCGATCAGCCCCAGCATTTT
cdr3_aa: CASSLVQGDQPQHF

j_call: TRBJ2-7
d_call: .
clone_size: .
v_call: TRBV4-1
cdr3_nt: TGCGCCAGCAGCCAAGGAGGGGACTTCTACGAGCAGTACTTC
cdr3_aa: CASSQGGDFYEQYF

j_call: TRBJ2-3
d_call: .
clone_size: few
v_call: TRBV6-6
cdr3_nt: TGTGCCAGCAGTTACTCGAGTTACTTCGGCACAGATACGCAGTATTTT
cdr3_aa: CASSYSSYFGTDTQYF

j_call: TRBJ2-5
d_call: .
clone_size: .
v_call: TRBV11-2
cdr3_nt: TGTGCCAGCAGCTTACTTGGCCGGGGAGACCAGTACTTC
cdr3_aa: CASSLLGRGDQYF

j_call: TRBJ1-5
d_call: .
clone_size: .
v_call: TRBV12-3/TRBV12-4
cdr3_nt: TGTGCCAGCAGCTATGGACCGGGCGAGCCCCAGCATTTT
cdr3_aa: CASSYGPGEPQHF

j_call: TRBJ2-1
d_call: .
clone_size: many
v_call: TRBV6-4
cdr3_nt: TGTGCCAGCAGTGACTCGCACGAGGGGGGCTCCTACAATGAGCAGTTCTTC
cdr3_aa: CASSDSHEGGSYNEQFF

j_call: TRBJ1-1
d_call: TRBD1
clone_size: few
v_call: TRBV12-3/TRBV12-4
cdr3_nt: TGTGCCAGCAGTTCCCCGGACAGGGTGGGCACTGAAGCTTTCTTT
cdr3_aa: CASSSPDRVGTEAFF

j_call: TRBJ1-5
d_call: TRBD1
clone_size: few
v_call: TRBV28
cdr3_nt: TGTGCCAGCAGTCACAGGGGGGATCAGCCCCAGCATTTT
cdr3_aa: CASSHRGDQPQHF

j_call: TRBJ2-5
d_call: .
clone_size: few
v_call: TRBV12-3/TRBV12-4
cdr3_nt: TGTGCCAGCAGGCCCCACCGGGGCGAGGAGACCCAGTACTTC
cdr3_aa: CASRPHRGEETQYF

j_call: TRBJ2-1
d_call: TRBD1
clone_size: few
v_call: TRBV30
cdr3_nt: TGTGCCTGGCTCCCAGGGGGCAATGAGCAGTTCTTC
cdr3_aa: CAWLPGGNEQFF

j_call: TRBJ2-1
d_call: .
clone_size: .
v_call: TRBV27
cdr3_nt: TGTGCCAGCAGTGACTGGAACAGGGAAAGGGGGTACTACAATGAGCAGTTCTTC
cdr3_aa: CASSDWNRERGYYNEQFF

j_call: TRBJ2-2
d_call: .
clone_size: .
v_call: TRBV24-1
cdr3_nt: TGTGCCACCAGTGAAGAGGTCCTGGCCGGGGAGCTGTTTTTT
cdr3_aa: CATSEEVLAGELFF

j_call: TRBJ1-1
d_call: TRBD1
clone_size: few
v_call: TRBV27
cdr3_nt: TGTGCCAGCGTTAAAGGGGGCGCCTGGGGGTATACCGCTGAAGCTTTCTTT
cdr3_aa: CASVKGGAWGYTAEAFF

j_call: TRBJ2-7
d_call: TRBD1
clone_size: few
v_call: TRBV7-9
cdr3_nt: TGTGCCAGCAGACCCGGGACAGGACTGTACTTC
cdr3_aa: CASRPGTGLYF

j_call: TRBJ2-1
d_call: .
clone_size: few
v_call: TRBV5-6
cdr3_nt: TGTGCCAGCAGCCTCATTAGCTATGAGCAGTTCTTC
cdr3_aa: CASSLISYEQFF

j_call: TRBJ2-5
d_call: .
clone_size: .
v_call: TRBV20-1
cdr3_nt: TGCAGTGCTCCACAGGGTTACCAAGAGACCCAGTACTTC
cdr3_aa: CSAPQGYQETQYF

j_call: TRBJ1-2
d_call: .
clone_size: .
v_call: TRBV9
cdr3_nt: TGTGCCAGCAGCGCGTCAGGTAGTAACTATGGCTACACCTTC
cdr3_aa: CASSASGSNYGYTF

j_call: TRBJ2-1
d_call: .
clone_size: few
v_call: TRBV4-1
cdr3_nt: TGCGCCAGCAGCCAAGAACTGGGGACCCACCGCAATGAGCAGTTCTTC
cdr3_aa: CASSQELGTHRNEQFF

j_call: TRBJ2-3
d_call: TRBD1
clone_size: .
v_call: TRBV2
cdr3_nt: TGTGCCAGCAGTGAAAGGGGCAGGGGGCGAGATACGCAGTATTTT
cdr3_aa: CASSERGRGRDTQYF

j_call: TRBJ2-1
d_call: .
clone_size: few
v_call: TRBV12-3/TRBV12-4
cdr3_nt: TGTGCCAGCAGTTTCGGCACTGAGCAGTTCTTC
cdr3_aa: CASSFGTEQFF

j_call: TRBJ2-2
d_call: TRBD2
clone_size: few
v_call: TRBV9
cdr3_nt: TGTGCCAGCAGCGTAGTCGGGGGGGACCCCGGGGAGCTGTTTTTT
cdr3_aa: CASSVVGGDPGELFF

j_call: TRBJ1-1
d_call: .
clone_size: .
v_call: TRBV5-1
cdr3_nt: TGCGCCAGCGGGCTCCGGGACACTGAAGCTTTCTTT
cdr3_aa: CASGLRDTEAFF

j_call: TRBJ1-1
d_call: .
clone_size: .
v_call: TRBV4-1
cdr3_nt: TGCGCCAGCAGCCAACGGGGCGGGTTCACTGAAGCTTTCTTT
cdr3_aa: CASSQRGGFTEAFF

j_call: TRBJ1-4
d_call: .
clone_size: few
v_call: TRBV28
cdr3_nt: TGTGCCAGCAGTTTACCGGGTTCCGGGACAAACTACCATGCAACTAATGAAAAACTGTTTTTT
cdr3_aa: CASSLPGSGTNYHATNEKLFF

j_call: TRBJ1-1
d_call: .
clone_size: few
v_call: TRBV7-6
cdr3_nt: TGTGCCAGCAGTTTAGGGGGGACGACTGAAGCTTTCTTT
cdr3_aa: CASSLGGTTEAFF

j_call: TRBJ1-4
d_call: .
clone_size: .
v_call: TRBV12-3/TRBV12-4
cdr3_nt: TGTGCCAGCAGCGCAATTAGGGATGAAAAACTGTTTTTT
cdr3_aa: CASSAIRDEKLFF